This T cell receptor (beta chain) is from a study of cytomegalovirus exposure and HLA in healthy donors. Whole-study results and caveats: V segments that were indistinguishable, TRBV6-2 and TRBV6-3 among them, were omitted from analysis. Highly shared sequence variants in one cluster were likely a sequencing artifact.

J gave up 4 bases and V 4 bases, and 9 bases lay outside the gene matches. Germline-derived CDR1 and CDR2 are SGHNT and YYREEE (reference sequence). CDR3 length: 18 residues. PCR involved 60 Vbeta and 13 Jbeta primers. Some clones are missing from TCRdb's copy, which holds only in-frame ones; the method was immunoSEQ multiplex PCR. The data hold 220,000 or so clones, with roughly four fifths observed a single time. Worth noting for this clone: What it binds is unknown.

Donors in the study were healthy people who gave bone marrow. The material sequenced was PBMCs. The chain is built from TRBV5-4 and TRBJ2-2; 14 nucleotides match TRBD2. This clonotype was obtained from a woman in her thirties or forties in good health and CMV-seronegative. This chain's CDR3 is CASSAPGLAGVRTGELFF. In nucleotides, the CDR3 is TGTGCCAGCAGCGCACCGGGACTAGCGGGAGTACGCACCGGGGAGCTGTTTTTT.